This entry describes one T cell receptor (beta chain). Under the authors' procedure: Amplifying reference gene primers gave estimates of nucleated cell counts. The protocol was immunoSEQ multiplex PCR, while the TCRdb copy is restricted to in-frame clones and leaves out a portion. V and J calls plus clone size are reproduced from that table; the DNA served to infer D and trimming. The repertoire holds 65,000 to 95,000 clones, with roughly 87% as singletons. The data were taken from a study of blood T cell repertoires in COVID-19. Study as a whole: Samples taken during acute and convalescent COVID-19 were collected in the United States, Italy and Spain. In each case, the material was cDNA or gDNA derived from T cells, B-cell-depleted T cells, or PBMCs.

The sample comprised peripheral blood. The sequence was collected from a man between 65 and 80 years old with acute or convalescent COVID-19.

The CDR3 DNA sequence: TGTGCCTGGAGTCTAGGGGAGGGACGAACCCTTAATGAAAAACTGTTTTTT. Residues: CAWSLGEGRTLNEKLFF. The rearrangement uses TRBV30 and TRBJ1-4, with a weak D call TRBD1 (5 bases). This CDR3 contains 17 residues. Looked up from germline, CDR1 is GTSNPN and CDR2 is SVGIG (reference sequence). Trimming left V 2 bases short and J 4 bases short, with 20 bases between. Full variable domain (missing parts from reference TRBV30 and TRBJ1-4): SQTIHQWPATLVQPVGSPLSLECTVEGTSNPNLYWYRQAAGRGLQLLFYSVGIGQISSEVPQNLSASRPQDRQFILSSKKLLLSDSGFYLCAWSLGEGRTLNEKLFFGSGTQLSVL.